This entry lists 19 T cell receptor beta chains sequenced from one sample in a study of blood T cell repertoires in COVID-19. Libraries were prepared by immunoSEQ multiplex PCR; TCRdb keeps only in-frame clonotypes and omits some of them. This table holds about 210,000 clones, 65% to 85% found once. Sequencing was performed on peripheral blood. The origin of the receptors is a woman between 45 and 60 years old with acute or convalescent COVID-19.

The V gene is TRBV24-1, the J gene TRBJ1-2; D might be TRBD1 (5 bases). Trimming took off 6 bases at V and 8 bases at J, with 12 bases between the two ends. Per germline, CDR1 KGHDR and CDR2 SFDVKD. The CDR3 length is 12 residues. CDR3 sequence reads: CATSRGWGGYTF. CDR3 in DNA: TGTGCCACCAGTCGAGGATGGGGCGGCTACACCTTC.

This chain links TRBV5-1 with TRBJ2-2, with D tentatively TRBD1 (6 bases). Per germline, CDR1 SGHRS and CDR2 YFSETQ. V lost 1 base and J lost 5, with 18 bases in between. CDR3 length: 17 residues. The CDR3 spells CASSLTIPGAGTGELFF. The CDR3 region has the DNA TGCGCCAGCAGCTTGACTATTCCAGGGGCAGGGACCGGGGAGCTGTTTTTT.

The chain is built from TRBV5-6 and TRBJ2-7; 10 nucleotides line up with TRBD2. Germline V gives CDR1 SGHDT, CDR2 YYEEEE. V was pared by 6 bases and J by 6 bases, with 9 bases of the junction left unmatched. The CDR3 runs 14 residues. The DNA for the CDR3 is TGTGCCAGCACCCCGAGCGGGAGGGTAGCCGAGCAGTACTTC. It specifies CASTPSGRVAEQYF.

This clone showed up just a few times. The gene calls are TRBV6-5 and TRBJ2-7; TRBD2 might be the D (5 bases). The CDR3 length is 13 residues. CDR1 is MNHEY and CDR2 is SVGAGI in the germline V gene. V was trimmed by 6 bases and J by 10 bases, leaving 19 bases between them. The CDR3, as DNA: TGTGCCAGCAGCCTGACGCGGTCCGGGAAACAGTACTTC. It translates to CASSLTRSGKQYF.

This rearrangement joins TRBV29-1 to TRBJ2-1; D is uncertain. This CDR3 is built from 13 residues. Germline assignment: CDR1 SQVTM and CDR2 ANQGSEA. V lost 4 bases and J 7 bases, leaving 14 bases between the germline ends. CDR3 sequence: CSVVRLTVNEQFF. CDR3 coding DNA: TGCAGCGTTGTTCGCCTTACGGTAAATGAGCAGTTCTTC.

The chain joins TRBV5-6 to TRBJ2-7; D not resolved. The CDR3 length is 12 residues. V was cut by 4 bases and J by 1 base, with 6 bases left in between. Looked up from germline, CDR1 is SGHDT and CDR2 is YYEEEE. CDR3 bases: TGTGCCAGCAGCCGGGTTTCCTACGAGCAGTACTTC. Translating it yields CASSRVSYEQYF.

J is TRBJ1-2 and V is TRBV6-5; D remains unclear. Germline loops: CDR1 MNHEY, CDR2 SVGAGI. The CDR3 consists of 15 residues. Trimming cost V 6 bases and J 8 bases, with 22 bases left between them. This chain's CDR3 is CASSYDQRAGKGYTF. CDR3 in DNA: TGTGCCAGCAGCTACGATCAGAGAGCCGGGAAGGGCTACACCTTC.

For the CDR3, the DNA is TGTGCCACCAGTAACCCCACAGGGGTGGGAAGCTCCTACAATGAGCAGTTCTTC. Its protein product is CATSNPTGVGSSYNEQFF. The chain combines TRBV24-1 with TRBJ2-1, with 7 positions matching TRBD1. Trimming at V came to 6 bases and at J to 0 bases, leaving 13 bases not matched to a gene. The CDR3 contains 18 residues. Looked up from germline, CDR1 is KGHDR and CDR2 is SFDVKD.

The chain is built from TRBV5-1 and TRBJ1-3, with TRBD1 matching over 8 bases. The CDR3 consists of 14 residues. Germline-derived CDR1 and CDR2 are SGHRS and YFSETQ. V shed 0 bases and J 8 bases; nucleotides not matched to a gene: 4. The CDR3 region is CASSLATGVDTIYF. The CDR3 bases are TGCGCCAGCAGCTTGGCGACAGGGGTGGACACCATATATTTT.

The chain has TRBV27 and TRBJ2-1; 7 bases agree with TRBD2. The CDR3 covers 11 residues. J gave up 7 bases and V 9 bases, and 3 bases lay outside the gene matches. Per germline, CDR1 MNHEY and CDR2 SMNVEV (reference sequence). CDR3 region: CASGAGNEQFF. CDR3 nucleotide sequence: TGTGCCAGTGGAGCGGGGAATGAGCAGTTCTTC.

The rearrangement links TRBV18 to TRBJ2-2; the match to TRBD1 covers 9 bases. Trimming removed 0 bases from V and 5 bases from J; junction bases left unmatched: 4. In germline, CDR1 is KGHSH, CDR2 LQKENI. The length of the CDR3 is 16 residues. The CDR3 DNA reads as TGTGCCAGCTCACCACCGCGCGGGACAGGGACCGGGGAGCTGTTTTTT. This encodes CASSPPRGTGTGELFF.

J is TRBJ1-5 and V is TRBV19, with D hard to call. The CDR3 runs 13 residues. Germline CDR1 reads LNHDA; CDR2 reads SQIVND (reference sequence). V lost 3 bases, J lost 2 bases, and 5 bases lay in between. The CDR3 region has the DNA TGTGCCAGTAGTATCGGTGGCAATCAGCCCCAGCATTTT. It translates to CASSIGGNQPQHF.

The chain carries TRBV3-1 (or the pseudogene TRBV3-2) and TRBJ2-7; 10 bases are shared with TRBD2. With V trimmed by 4 bases and J by 6 bases, 6 bases remained unmatched. The V gene's germline CDR1 is LGHDT and CDR2 YNNKEL (reference sequence). This CDR3 spans 14 amino acids. The CDR3 bases are TGTGCCAGCAGCCCCCAGGGGACTAGCGCCGAGCAGTACTTC. Translation: CASSPQGTSAEQYF.

The chain uses TRBV15 and TRBJ2-2; 9 nucleotides agree with TRBD2. With 6 bases clipped from V and 5 bases from J, the junction kept 4 bases outside the gene matches. This CDR3 region has 14 residues. Germline CDR1 is LNHNV and CDR2 is YYDKDF (reference sequence). CDR3 in DNA: TGTGCCACCAGAACGGGACTAGCTACCGGGGAGCTGTTTTTT. This gives the protein CATRTGLATGELFF.

The V gene is TRBV1, the J gene TRBJ2-7; the table calls TRBD2, which could not be checked here. TRBV1 is a documented pseudogene. The CDR3 loop spans 16 amino acids. The CDR3 spells CTSSQVRTSGTYEQYF. CDR3 DNA sequence: TGCACCAGCAGCCAGGTCAGGACTAGCGGGACCTACGAGCAGTACTTC.

The chain couples TRBV28 to TRBJ1-2; possible D gene TRBD1, 5 bases. Germline-derived CDR1 and CDR2 are MDHEN and SYDVKM. This CDR3 spans 16 amino acids. V was pared by 5 bases and J by 3 bases, with 19 bases between. In nucleotides, the CDR3 is TGTGCCAGCAGTCCTGAAAGTCTAGGGGCCCACTATGGCTACACCTTC. Protein sequence: CASSPESLGAHYGYTF.

The chain is built from TRBV4-1 and TRBJ2-7; 7 nucleotides line up with TRBD2. The CDR3 runs to 16 residues. Trimming at V came to 0 bases and at J to 0 bases, leaving 5 bases not matched to a gene. CDR1 and CDR2 (germline): MGHRA, YSYEKL. CDR3: CASSQDFGLGSYEQYF. The CDR3, as DNA: TGCGCCAGCAGCCAAGATTTCGGACTAGGCTCCTACGAGCAGTACTTC.

This sequence joins TRBV2 and TRBJ2-2; 8 positions match TRBD2. Germline CDR1 reads SNHLY; CDR2 reads FYNNEI. This CDR3 contains 13 residues. Losses at the gene ends were 10 bases for V and 6 bases for J; bases not matched to a gene: 7. The CDR3 coding sequence is TGTGCCACGGCCGGGAGGGTCGCCGGGGAGCTGTTTTTT. Its translation: CATAGRVAGELFF. The whole variable domain, remainder taken from reference TRBV2 and TRBJ2-2, is EPEVTQTPSHQVTQMGQEVILRCVPISNHLYFYWYRQILGQKVEFLVSFYNNEISEKSEIFDDQFSVERPDGSNFTLKIRSTKLEDSAMYFCATAGRVAGELFFGEGSRLTVL.

The rearrangement joins TRBV30 to TRBJ2-5; the D gene is possibly TRBD2 (5 bases). The CDR3 has 12 amino acids. The ends were cut back, 3 bases at V and 3 bases at J, with 8 bases in the middle. Germline V gene lookup returns CDR1 GTSNPN and CDR2 SVGIG (reference sequence). CDR3 protein: CAWSEGKETQYF. In DNA, the CDR3 is TGTGCCTGGAGCGAGGGTAAAGAGACCCAGTACTTC.